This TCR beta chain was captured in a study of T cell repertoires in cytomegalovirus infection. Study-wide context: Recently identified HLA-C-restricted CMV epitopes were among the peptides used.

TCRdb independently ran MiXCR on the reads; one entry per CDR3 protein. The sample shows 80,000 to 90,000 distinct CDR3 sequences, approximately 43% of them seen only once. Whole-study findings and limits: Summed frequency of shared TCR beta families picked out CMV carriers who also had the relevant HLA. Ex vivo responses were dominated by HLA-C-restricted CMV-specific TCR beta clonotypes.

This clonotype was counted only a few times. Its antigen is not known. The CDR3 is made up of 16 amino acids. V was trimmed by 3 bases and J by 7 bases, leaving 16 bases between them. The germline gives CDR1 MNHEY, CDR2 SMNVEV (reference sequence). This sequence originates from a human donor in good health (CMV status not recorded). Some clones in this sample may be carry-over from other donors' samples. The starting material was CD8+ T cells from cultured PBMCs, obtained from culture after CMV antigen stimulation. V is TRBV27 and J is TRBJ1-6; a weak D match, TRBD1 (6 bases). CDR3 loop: CASSFGGRRRNSPLHF. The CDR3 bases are TGTGCCAGCAGTTTCGGGGGGCGGAGAAGGAATTCACCCCTCCACTTT.